This TCR beta chain is from a study of T-cell memory formation after mild COVID-19. TCRdb recomputed calls from the 5' RACE reads with MiXCR, one row per CDR3 protein. The sample records approximately 570,000 distinct CDR3 sequences, roughly 18% being singletons. The sample was PBMCs or a T cell subset sorted from them (not recorded which). The receptor was isolated from an adult woman who had mild COVID-19 (a few samples of this study predate the infection). Cell type and time point are not known.

CDR3 DNA sequence: TGCAGTGCCCCGAATCTGGGGCTAGCGGGATCCTACGAGCAGTACTTC. Its translation: CSAPNLGLAGSYEQYF. The chain has TRBV20-1 and TRBJ2-7, with 9 nucleotides matching TRBD2. The V and J ends lost 6 bases and 1 base, in that order; junction bases with no gene match: 13. The CDR3 is 16 residues long. Germline lookup yields CDR1 DFQATT and CDR2 SNEGSKA (reference sequence).